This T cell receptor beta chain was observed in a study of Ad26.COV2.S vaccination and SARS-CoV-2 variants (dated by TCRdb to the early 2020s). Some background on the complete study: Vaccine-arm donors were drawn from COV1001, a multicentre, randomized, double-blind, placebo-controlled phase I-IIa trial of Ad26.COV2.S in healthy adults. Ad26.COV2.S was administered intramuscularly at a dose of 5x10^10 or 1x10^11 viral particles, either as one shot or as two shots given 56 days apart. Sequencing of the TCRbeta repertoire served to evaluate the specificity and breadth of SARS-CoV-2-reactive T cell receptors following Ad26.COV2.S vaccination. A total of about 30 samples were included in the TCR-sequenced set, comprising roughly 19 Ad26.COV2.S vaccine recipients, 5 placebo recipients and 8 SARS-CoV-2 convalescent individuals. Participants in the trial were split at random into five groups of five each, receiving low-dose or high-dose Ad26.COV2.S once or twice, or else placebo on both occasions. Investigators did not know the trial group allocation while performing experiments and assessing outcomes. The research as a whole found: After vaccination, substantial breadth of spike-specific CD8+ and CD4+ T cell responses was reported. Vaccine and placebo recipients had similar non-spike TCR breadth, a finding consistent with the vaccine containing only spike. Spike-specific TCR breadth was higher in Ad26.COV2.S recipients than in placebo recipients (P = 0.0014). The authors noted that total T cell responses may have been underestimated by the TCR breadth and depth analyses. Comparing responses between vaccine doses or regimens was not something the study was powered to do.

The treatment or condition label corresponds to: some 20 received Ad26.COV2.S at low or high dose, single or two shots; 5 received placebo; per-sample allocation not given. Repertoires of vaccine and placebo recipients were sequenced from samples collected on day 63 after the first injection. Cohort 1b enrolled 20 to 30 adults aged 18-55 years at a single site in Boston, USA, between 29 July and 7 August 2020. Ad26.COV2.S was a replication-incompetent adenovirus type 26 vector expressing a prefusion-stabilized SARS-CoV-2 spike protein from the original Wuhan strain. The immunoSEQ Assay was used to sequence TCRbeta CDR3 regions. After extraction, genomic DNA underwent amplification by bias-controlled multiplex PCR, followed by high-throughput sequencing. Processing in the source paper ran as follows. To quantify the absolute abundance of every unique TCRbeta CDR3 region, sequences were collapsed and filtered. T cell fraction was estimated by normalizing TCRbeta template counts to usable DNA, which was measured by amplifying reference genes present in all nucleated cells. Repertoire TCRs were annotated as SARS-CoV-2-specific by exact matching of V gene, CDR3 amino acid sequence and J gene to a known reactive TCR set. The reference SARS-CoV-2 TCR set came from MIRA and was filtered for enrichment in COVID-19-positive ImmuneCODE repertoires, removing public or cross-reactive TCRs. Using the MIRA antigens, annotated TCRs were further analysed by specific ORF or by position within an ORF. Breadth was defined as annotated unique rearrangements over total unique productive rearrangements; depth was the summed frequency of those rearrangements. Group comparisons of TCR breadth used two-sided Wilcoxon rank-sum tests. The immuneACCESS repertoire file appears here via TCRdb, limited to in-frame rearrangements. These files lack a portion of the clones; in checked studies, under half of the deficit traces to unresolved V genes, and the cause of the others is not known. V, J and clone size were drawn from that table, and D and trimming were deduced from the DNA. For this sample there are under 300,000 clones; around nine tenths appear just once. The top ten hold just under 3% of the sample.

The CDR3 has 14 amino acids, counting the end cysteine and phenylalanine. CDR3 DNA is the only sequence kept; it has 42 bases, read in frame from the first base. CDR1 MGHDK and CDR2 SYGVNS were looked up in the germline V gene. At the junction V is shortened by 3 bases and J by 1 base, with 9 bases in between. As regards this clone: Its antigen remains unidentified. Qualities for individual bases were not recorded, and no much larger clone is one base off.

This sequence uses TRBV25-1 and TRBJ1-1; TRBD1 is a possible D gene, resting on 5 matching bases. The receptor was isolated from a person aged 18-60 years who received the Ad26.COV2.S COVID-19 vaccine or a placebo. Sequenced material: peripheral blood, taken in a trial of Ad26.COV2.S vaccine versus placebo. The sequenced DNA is TGTGCCAGCAGTGACAGGGTAAGGAACACTGAAGCTTTCTTT. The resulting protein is CASSDRVRNTEAFF.